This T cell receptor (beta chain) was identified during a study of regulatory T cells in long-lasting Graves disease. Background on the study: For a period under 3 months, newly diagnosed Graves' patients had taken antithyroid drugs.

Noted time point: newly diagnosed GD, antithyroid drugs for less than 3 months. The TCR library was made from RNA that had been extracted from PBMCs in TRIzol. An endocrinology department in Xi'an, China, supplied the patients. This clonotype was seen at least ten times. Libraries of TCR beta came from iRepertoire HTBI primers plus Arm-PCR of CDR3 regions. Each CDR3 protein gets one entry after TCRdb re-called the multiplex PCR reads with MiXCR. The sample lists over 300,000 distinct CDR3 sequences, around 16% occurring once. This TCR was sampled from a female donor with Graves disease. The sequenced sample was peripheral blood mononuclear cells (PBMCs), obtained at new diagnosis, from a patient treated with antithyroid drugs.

The CDR3 DNA reads as TGTGCCAGCAGGGATAGCGGGGGGGCTCGCAATGAGCAGTTCTTC. Protein sequence: CASRDSGGARNEQFF. This chain uses TRBV6-1 with TRBJ2-1; TRBD2 agrees at 11 bases. Germline loops: CDR1 MNHNS, CDR2 SASEGT. V trimming: 6 bases; J trimming: 6 bases; junction bases outside the gene matches: 7. This CDR3 contains 15 residues.